Presented here are 14 T cell receptor beta chains from one specimen sequenced in a study of blood T cells in healthy people across ages. A second PCR, run for about 7 to 11 cycles, used a sample-barcoded 5' primer plus a J-beta primer mix. From the 5' RACE reads, TCRdb called clonotypes with MiXCR, one entry per CDR3 protein. The sample contains approximately 940,000 distinct CDR3 sequences, around 46% of which appear only once. What was sequenced was blood. The receptor source for this set is a man aged 25-40 years in good health.

The rearrangement joins TRBV27 to TRBJ2-2, with a possible D match to TRBD2 (5 bases). V dropped 9 bases and J dropped 3 bases, with 11 bases sitting between them. CDR1 and CDR2 (germline): MNHEY, SMNVEV (reference sequence). The CDR3 consists of 13 residues. The CDR3 spells CASRDRYTGELFF. The DNA for the CDR3 is TGTGCCAGTCGGGATCGCTACACCGGGGAGCTGTTTTTT.

This clonotype was detected a few times. The CDR3 DNA reads TGTGCCAGCAGCGTCGGGACAAAGCAGTACTTC. The encoded protein is CASSVGTKQYF. The chain recombines TRBV7-2 with TRBJ2-5, with TRBD1 as a possible D gene (6 bases). V was pared by 5 bases and J by 11 bases, with 12 bases between. The CDR3 totals 11 residues. Germline-derived CDR1 and CDR2 are SGHTA and FQGNSA.

This clonotype was picked up a small number of times. The gene calls are TRBV5-1 and TRBJ2-5; D uncertain. Germline-derived CDR1 and CDR2 are SGHRS and YFSETQ. Trimming cost V 0 bases and J 0 bases, with 9 bases left between them. The CDR3 contains 15 residues. In DNA form, the CDR3 reads TGCGCCAGCAGCTTGGAGGACGGGTACCAAGAGACCCAGTACTTC. This encodes CASSLEDGYQETQYF. The entire variable domain, with the rest obtained from reference TRBV5-1 and TRBJ2-5, is as follows: KAGVTQTPRYLIKTRGQQVTLSCSPISGHRSVSWYQQTPGQGLQFLFEYFSETQRNKGNFPGRFSGRQFSNSRSEMNVSTLELGDSALYLCASSLEDGYQETQYFGPGTRLLVL.

This clonotype has just one count. The chain links TRBV6-6 to TRBJ2-1; TRBD2 matches at 8 bases. The CDR3 sequence is 14 residues long. CDR1 is MNHNY, CDR2 SVGAGI, per germline (reference sequence). V gave up 4 bases and J gave up 7 bases; unmatched junction bases: 6. The CDR3 DNA is TGTGCCAGCAGTTCCGAATCGGGGGGGAATGAGCAGTTCTTC. Its protein product is CASSSESGGNEQFF.

This clonotype was seen a few times. The chain recombines TRBV7-2 with TRBJ2-5, with D possibly matching TRBD1 (5 bases). Germline CDR1 reads SGHTA; CDR2 reads FQGNSA. The ends were cut back, 5 bases at V and 5 bases at J, with 12 bases in the middle. The CDR3 loop spans 13 amino acids. The chain's CDR3 is CASSLTGLETQYF. The CDR3 DNA sequence: TGTGCCAGCAGCCTAACAGGTTTGGAGACCCAGTACTTC.

The J gene is TRBJ2-3, the V gene TRBV10-2; D remains unclear. Trimming removed 3 bases from V and 2 bases from J, with 9 bases in between. Germline CDR1 is WSHSY and CDR2 is SAAADI. The CDR3 totals 14 residues. CDR3 protein: CASSDRWDTDTQYF. In DNA form, the CDR3 reads TGCGCCAGCAGTGATCGATGGGACACAGATACGCAGTATTTT.

This clonotype was seen once. For the CDR3, the DNA is TGTGCCAGCAGTTTAGGGACAGGGTGGGACAATCAGCCCCAGCATTTT. Amino acid sequence: CASSLGTGWDNQPQHF. The chain has TRBV28 and TRBJ1-5, with 9 bases fitting TRBD1. The germline CDR1 and CDR2 sequences are MDHEN and SYDVKM. The CDR3 extends over 16 amino acids. With 2 bases clipped from V and 3 bases from J, the junction kept 5 bases outside the gene matches.

This clonotype was counted a few times. The J gene is TRBJ1-1, the V gene TRBV18; D is uncertain. The CDR3 runs 16 residues. Germline CDR1 and CDR2: KGHSH and LQKENI. The ends were cut back, 3 bases at V and 0 bases at J, with 14 bases in the middle. The CDR3 DNA is TGTGCCAGCTCACCTGGACGAGGCCTCATGAACACTGAAGCTTTCTTT. Protein: CASSPGRGLMNTEAFF. Drawing the rest from reference TRBV18 and TRBJ1-1, the complete variable domain is NAGVMQNPRHLVRRRGQEARLRCSPMKGHSHVYWYRQLPEEGLKFMVYLQKENIIDESGMPKERFSAEFPKEGPSILRIQQVVRGDSAAYFCASSPGRGLMNTEAFFGQGTRLTVV.

The J gene is TRBJ2-5, the V gene TRBV5-1, with TRBD1 matching over 7 bases. The J call may be faulty, since TRBJ2-7 better matches the DNA end. Germline-derived CDR1 and CDR2 are SGHRS and YFSETQ. This CDR3 is built from 14 residues. DNA of the CDR3: TGCGCCAGCAACCCCGCGACAGGGACCCACGAGCAGTACTTC. Translation gives CASNPATGTHEQYF.

The rearrangement links TRBV27 to TRBJ2-7; D unclear. The CDR3 is made up of 14 amino acids. Germline lookup yields CDR1 MNHEY and CDR2 SMNVEV (reference sequence). V shed 4 bases and J shed 3 bases, with 13 bases lying between them. The CDR3 DNA reads TGTGCCAGCAGTTACAGTCTTTCGGACTACGAGCAGTACTTC. Protein product: CASSYSLSDYEQYF.

This clonotype was recorded a few times. J is TRBJ1-6 and V is TRBV5-5; D unresolved. This CDR3 has 15 residues. Trimming took 3 bases from V and 8 from J, leaving 15 bases between them. Germline V CDR1 and CDR2: SGHKS, YYEKEE (reference sequence). The CDR3 sequence is CASSSRTHEDSPLHF. The DNA of the CDR3 is TGTGCCAGCAGCTCACGGACGCACGAGGATTCACCCCTCCACTTT.

V usage is TRBV9 and J usage is TRBJ2-3; a weak D match, TRBD2 (7 bases). Between the trimmed V and J ends, which lost 0 bases and 4 bases, there was a span of 12 bases. The CDR3 length is 15 residues. The V gene's germline CDR1 is SGDLS and CDR2 YYNGEE. This chain's CDR3 is CASSVAGGRADTQYF. DNA for the CDR3: TGTGCCAGCAGCGTAGCGGGGGGCCGCGCAGATACGCAGTATTTT.

The rearrangement joins TRBV12-3 or TRBV12-4 to TRBJ2-3; 7 positions agree with TRBD1. The CDR3 totals 16 residues. J was trimmed by 3 bases and V by 6 bases; bases with no gene match: 12. The CDR3 nucleotides read TGTGCCAGCAGCCCAAGGGGACAGCTAGGAACAGATACGCAGTATTTT. As protein: CASSPRGQLGTDTQYF.

The J gene is TRBJ2-1, the V gene TRBV20-1, with 11 bases identical to TRBD1. This CDR3 has 14 amino acids. Germline assignment: CDR1 DFQATT and CDR2 SNEGSKA (reference sequence). V was pared by 5 bases and J by 5 bases, with 5 bases of the junction left unmatched. The CDR3 DNA sequence: TGCAGTGCTTCCGGACAGGGGGCTAACAATGAGCAGTTCTTC. This translates into CSASGQGANNEQFF.